Sequencing of this T cell receptor beta chain was carried out in a study of CD8+ T cells in alopecia areata. Overall study: Each day, treated patients took oral tofacitinib twice, at 5 to 10 mg per dose.

Study findings and constraints: Clonality exceeded that of normal scalp in lesional scalp, most notably in alopecia totalis/universalis. Shared TCR sequences were less clear between patients than in mice, possibly partly from HLA diversity.

Lesional scalp punch biopsies and peripheral blood came from alopecia areata patients. Worth noting for this clone: As yet, its antigen is unknown.

After isolation, RNA underwent reverse transcription to generate cDNA as the sequencing template. Using immunoSEQ multiplex PCR, the repertoire was profiled, and TCRdb retains in-frame clones only, with some absent. The sample includes 220,000 or so clones, 50% to 70% seen only once; the top ten take over 0.4%. Germline-derived CDR1 and CDR2 are MGHRA and YSYEKL. Trimming cost V 0 bases and J 4 bases, with 16 bases left between them. The CDR3 spans 16 residues. This TCR was sampled from a human donor with alopecia areata. Sequencing used CD4+ T cells sorted from blood, obtained at week 0. The chain recombines TRBV4-1 with TRBJ2-7, with D perhaps assigned TRBD1 or TRBD2 (5 bases each). The CDR3 nucleotides read TGCGCCAGCAGCCAAGATCGGGGCCATGGGGTGTACGAGCAGTACTTC. It is translated as CASSQDRGHGVYEQYF.